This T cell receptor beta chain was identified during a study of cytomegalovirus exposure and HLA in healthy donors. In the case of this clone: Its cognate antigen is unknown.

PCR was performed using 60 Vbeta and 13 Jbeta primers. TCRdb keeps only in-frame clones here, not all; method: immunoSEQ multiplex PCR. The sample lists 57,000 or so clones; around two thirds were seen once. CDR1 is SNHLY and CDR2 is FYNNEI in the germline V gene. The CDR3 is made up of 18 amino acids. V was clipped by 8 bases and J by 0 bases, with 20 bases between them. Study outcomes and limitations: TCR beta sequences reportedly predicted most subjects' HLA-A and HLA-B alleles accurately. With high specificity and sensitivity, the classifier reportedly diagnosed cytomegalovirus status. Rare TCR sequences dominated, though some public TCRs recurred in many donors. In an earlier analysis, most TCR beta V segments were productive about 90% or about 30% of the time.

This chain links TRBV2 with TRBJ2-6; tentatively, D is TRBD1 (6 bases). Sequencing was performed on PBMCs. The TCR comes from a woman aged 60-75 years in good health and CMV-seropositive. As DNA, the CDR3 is TGTGCCAGCCGAACAGGGCAGCTCGCATACTCTGGGGCCAACGTCCTGACTTTC. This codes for CASRTGQLAYSGANVLTF. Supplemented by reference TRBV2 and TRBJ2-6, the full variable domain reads EPEVTQTPSHQVTQMGQEVILRCVPISNHLYFYWYRQILGQKVEFLVSFYNNEISEKSEIFDDQFSVERPDGSNFTLKIRSTKLEDSAMYFCASRTGQLAYSGANVLTFGAGSRLTVL.